The present T cell receptor (beta chain) was sequenced within a study of early T cells in non-severe SARS-CoV-2 infection. Study-wide background: Unsorted whole blood bulk RNA was sequenced, with unpaired chains.

Notes on this clonotype: Its antigen is as yet unknown.

Findings and limits, study-wide: Anti-spike CD8 responses were favored in VDJdb matching, and private and CD4 specificities were missed.

Unique molecular identifiers (one per individual cDNA molecule) were attached. MiXCR was run by TCRdb on the 5' RACE reads, yielding one entry per CDR3 protein. The sample holds 69,000 or so distinct CDR3 sequences; roughly 10% are singletons and the top ten take 5.9%. Germline V gene lookup returns CDR1 SGHAT and CDR2 FQNNGV. The CDR3 runs 16 residues. V lost 4 bases and J lost 0, with 12 bases in between. This TCR was recovered from an adult who was a healthcare worker with PCR-confirmed SARS-CoV-2 infection or an uninfected control (not recorded which). The rearrangement joins TRBV11-2 to TRBJ2-2; no reliable D call. The sample comprised whole blood. For the CDR3, the DNA is TGTGCCAGCAGCTCGTCTAGTGAGGCGAACACCGGGGAGCTGTTTTTT. This sequence encodes CASSSSSEANTGELFF.